Listed below are T cell receptor beta chains from one sample, sequenced in a study of Graves' ophthalmopathy and Graves' hyperthyroidism. TCRdb re-called the multiplex PCR reads through MiXCR, storing one row per CDR3 protein. The sample has around 1,200,000 distinct CDR3 sequences, about 36% seen once. Sequencing used peripheral blood or thyroid tissue (not recorded which). The source is an adult man with Graves' hyperthyroidism. CDR3s include the opening cysteine and the closing phenylalanine or tryptophan. The order of the fields is clone size, D gene, J gene, V gene, CDR3 DNA, CDR3 protein. D genes are given only for firm matches. Only some rows state a clone size, as once, few, many or a class for expanded clones.

clone size: many
D gene: .
J gene: TRBJ2-5
V gene: TRBV11-3
CDR3 DNA: TGTGCCAGCAGCTTAGGGCCAAATCCTGAAGAGACCCAGTACTTC
CDR3 protein: CASSLGPNPEETQYF

clone size: .
D gene: TRBD2
J gene: TRBJ2-7
V gene: TRBV19
CDR3 DNA: TGTGCCAGTAGTCCTAGCGGGAGCTACTACGAGCAGTACTTC
CDR3 protein: CASSPSGSYYEQYF

clone size: .
D gene: .
J gene: TRBJ1-2
V gene: TRBV29-1
CDR3 DNA: TGCAGCGTTGATGGGCCGCAGGGCTACACCTTC
CDR3 protein: CSVDGPQGYTF

clone size: .
D gene: .
J gene: TRBJ2-2
V gene: TRBV9
CDR3 DNA: TGTGCCAGCAGCCCCCGTCCCGGAACCGGGGAGCTGTTTTTT
CDR3 protein: CASSPRPGTGELFF

clone size: .
D gene: .
J gene: TRBJ1-2
V gene: TRBV11-2
CDR3 DNA: TGCGCCAGCAGCTCCCTTGGAGGGGGACGGAACTATGGCTACACCTTC
CDR3 protein: CASSSLGGGRNYGYTF

clone size: .
D gene: TRBD1
J gene: TRBJ1-5
V gene: TRBV15
CDR3 DNA: TGTGCCACTAGCAGTTTCGGACAGGGTAATCAGCCCCAGCATTTT
CDR3 protein: CATSSFGQGNQPQHF

clone size: .
D gene: .
J gene: TRBJ2-2
V gene: TRBV5-4
CDR3 DNA: TGCGCCAGCAGCCAAGATTTTCCGGGATTAGGTACCGGGGAGCTGTTTTTT
CDR3 protein: CASSQDFPGLGTGELFF

clone size: .
D gene: .
J gene: TRBJ1-1
V gene: TRBV7-2
CDR3 DNA: TGTGCCAGCAGCCCCGCGGCGGGGGGGGGGACTGAAGCTTTCTTT
CDR3 protein: CASSPAAGGGTEAFF

clone size: .
D gene: TRBD1
J gene: TRBJ1-5
V gene: TRBV7-2
CDR3 DNA: TGTGCCAGCAGCTTGGGACAGGGGTCAAATAATCAGCCCCAGCATTTT
CDR3 protein: CASSLGQGSNNQPQHF

clone size: .
D gene: .
J gene: TRBJ1-5
V gene: TRBV25-1
CDR3 DNA: TGTGCCAGCAGTGATAGAGGGCATATTGGCAATCAGCCCCAGCATTTT
CDR3 protein: CASSDRGHIGNQPQHF

clone size: .
D gene: .
J gene: TRBJ2-2
V gene: TRBV20-1
CDR3 DNA: TGCAGTGCTTGGGGGGTGGACACCGGGGAGCTGTTTTTT
CDR3 protein: CSAWGVDTGELFF

clone size: many
D gene: TRBD1
J gene: TRBJ1-2
V gene: TRBV29-1
CDR3 DNA: TGCAGCGTAACCGGGACAGGGGGCGAGGCTCCTGGCTACACCTTC
CDR3 protein: CSVTGTGGEAPGYTF

clone size: .
D gene: .
J gene: TRBJ2-5
V gene: TRBV2
CDR3 DNA: TGTGCCAGCAGTCACTCTGAAAGGGAGACCCAGTACTTC
CDR3 protein: CASSHSERETQYF

clone size: .
D gene: .
J gene: TRBJ1-1
V gene: TRBV29-1
CDR3 DNA: TGCAGCGTTGAAGACAGGGACGTTGAAGCTTTCTTT
CDR3 protein: CSVEDRDVEAFF

clone size: .
D gene: .
J gene: TRBJ2-7
V gene: TRBV29-1
CDR3 DNA: TGCAGCGTTGAAGATCTCCAGGGCGTCGAGCAGTACTTC
CDR3 protein: CSVEDLQGVEQYF

clone size: .
D gene: .
J gene: TRBJ2-2
V gene: TRBV5-5
CDR3 DNA: TGTGCCAGCAGCTTATCATCGGCCCCCGGGGAGCTGTTTTTT
CDR3 protein: CASSLSSAPGELFF

clone size: many
D gene: .
J gene: TRBJ1-2
V gene: TRBV6-5
CDR3 DNA: TGTGCCAGCAGTTACTCGACAAGCTCCCCCTATGGCTACACCTTC
CDR3 protein: CASSYSTSSPYGYTF

clone size: .
D gene: .
J gene: TRBJ2-2
V gene: TRBV2
CDR3 DNA: TGTGCCAGCGGGGTGGTCACCGGGGAGCTGTTTTTT
CDR3 protein: CASGVVTGELFF

clone size: few
D gene: TRBD1
J gene: TRBJ2-7
V gene: TRBV5-6
CDR3 DNA: TGTGCCAGCAGCTCCTCCGGGACAGGGTCCGACGAGCAGTACTTC
CDR3 protein: CASSSSGTGSDEQYF

clone size: many
D gene: .
J gene: TRBJ2-7
V gene: TRBV10-1
CDR3 DNA: TGCGCCAGCAGTGACCACTCAGGGACCCGAGACACCTACGAGCAGTACTTC
CDR3 protein: CASSDHSGTRDTYEQYF

clone size: many
D gene: TRBD2
J gene: TRBJ2-5
V gene: TRBV7-8
CDR3 DNA: TGTGCCAGCAGCCCCCGGTGGAGCGGGGGGGGCCAAGAGACCCAGTACTTC
CDR3 protein: CASSPRWSGGGQETQYF

clone size: many
D gene: .
J gene: TRBJ1-3
V gene: TRBV7-2
CDR3 DNA: TGTGCCAGCAGCTTAGATCGGGGGAGAAACACCATATATTTT
CDR3 protein: CASSLDRGRNTIYF

clone size: .
D gene: TRBD1
J gene: TRBJ2-7
V gene: TRBV29-1
CDR3 DNA: TGCAGCGTTGAAGATTCGGGGACAGGGGACCGCGAGCAGTACTTC
CDR3 protein: CSVEDSGTGDREQYF

clone size: once
D gene: .
J gene: TRBJ2-5
V gene: TRBV2
CDR3 DNA: TGTGCCGGCAGTGGGGGGAGAGAGACCCAGTACTTC
CDR3 protein: CAGSGGRETQYF

clone size: .
D gene: .
J gene: TRBJ1-5
V gene: TRBV10-3
CDR3 DNA: TGTGCCAGCAGCCGATGTCGCAATCAGCCCCAGCATTTT
CDR3 protein: CASSRCRNQPQHF

clone size: many
D gene: .
J gene: TRBJ2-7
V gene: TRBV20-1
CDR3 DNA: TGCAGTGTACGACTAGTCAACGAGCAGTACTTC
CDR3 protein: CSVRLVNEQYF

clone size: few
D gene: TRBD1
J gene: TRBJ1-4
V gene: TRBV4-3
CDR3 DNA: TGCGCCAGCAGCTGGGGACAGGGGCGCGAAAAACTGTTTTTT
CDR3 protein: CASSWGQGREKLFF

clone size: many
D gene: .
J gene: TRBJ2-2
V gene: TRBV7-9
CDR3 DNA: TGTGCCAGCAGCTTAGAAACCGGGGAGCTGTTTTTT
CDR3 protein: CASSLETGELFF

clone size: many
D gene: .
J gene: TRBJ1-1
V gene: TRBV5-1
CDR3 DNA: TGCGCCAGCAGCACAGAACCTGGAGGGTATTACACTGAAGCTTTCTTT
CDR3 protein: CASSTEPGGYYTEAFF

clone size: few
D gene: TRBD1
J gene: TRBJ2-2
V gene: TRBV4-3
CDR3 DNA: TGCGCCAGCAGCCAAGATAGGACAGGGGTGGGCGGGGAGCTGTTTTTT
CDR3 protein: CASSQDRTGVGGELFF

clone size: .
D gene: .
J gene: TRBJ2-5
V gene: TRBV29-1
CDR3 DNA: TGCAGTGCTCCCAACAGGGTACAAGAGACCCAGTACTTC
CDR3 protein: CSAPNRVQETQYF

clone size: .
D gene: .
J gene: TRBJ2-7
V gene: TRBV20-1
CDR3 DNA: TGCAGTGCCCTAGAACAATACTTC
CDR3 protein: CSALEQYF

clone size: few
D gene: .
J gene: TRBJ1-6
V gene: TRBV10-2
CDR3 DNA: TGCGCCAGCAGTGAGCCGGACAGTCTTTCACCCCTCCACTTT
CDR3 protein: CASSEPDSLSPLHF

clone size: .
D gene: .
J gene: TRBJ2-7
V gene: TRBV7-2
CDR3 DNA: TGTGCCAGCCAGACAGCTACCTACGAGCAGTACTTC
CDR3 protein: CASQTATYEQYF

clone size: .
D gene: .
J gene: TRBJ2-7
V gene: TRBV6-1
CDR3 DNA: TGTGCCAGTCAGCAGGTCATGTCCGATCACGAGCAGTACTTC
CDR3 protein: CASQQVMSDHEQYF

clone size: once
D gene: TRBD1
J gene: TRBJ1-1
V gene: TRBV7-9
CDR3 DNA: TGTGCCAGCAGTCAAAACGCGGACAGGGAAAATGAAGCTTTCTTT
CDR3 protein: CASSQNADRENEAFF